This TCR beta chain was found in a study of response to subunit inactivated influenza vaccine. Findings and caveats of the study: The authors suggested that every seasonal influenza vaccination recruits few new T cells.

Worth noting for this clonotype: Its antigen is not known.

TCRdb re-analysed the RT-PCR reads in MiXCR, keeping a single row per CDR3 protein. The repertoire holds about 800,000 distinct CDR3 sequences, with about 20% as singletons. The ends were cut back, 6 bases at V and 0 bases at J, with 11 bases in the middle. This CDR3 is 14 amino acids long. Looked up from germline, CDR1 is SNHLY and CDR2 is FYNNEI. The clonotype originates from a man aged 45-60 years who received an inactivated influenza vaccine. This sequence joins TRBV2 and TRBJ1-2; D call uncertain. The sample consisted of PBMCs from blood, taken less than 6 days after vaccination. In DNA, the CDR3 is TGTGCCAGCAGCATAGGAGCGGCTAACTATGGCTACACCTTC. Its translation is CASSIGAANYGYTF.